Following are 21 T cell receptor beta chains from one sample sequenced in a study of shared clonotypes between healthy human individuals. Produced via immunoSEQ multiplex PCR; TCRdb's table is partial and in-frame only. Of around 2.3 million clones in the sample, under 97% were seen once. The sequenced sample was naive CD4+ T cells sorted from blood. This sample's subset: CD45RA+ positively selected. The receptors stem from a man between 18 and 29 years old in good health.

The V gene is TRBV5-1, the J gene TRBJ1-2; D is undetermined. Germline CDR1 SGHRS, CDR2 YFSETQ. V shed 0 bases and J shed 2 bases, with 17 bases lying between them. This CDR3 region has 17 residues. This chain's CDR3 is CASSLGDLGAANYGYTF. DNA of the CDR3: TGCGCCAGCAGCTTGGGCGATCTGGGTGCTGCCAACTATGGCTACACCTTC.

The genes are TRBV6-1 and TRBJ1-5; 8 bases fit TRBD1. In germline, CDR1 is MNHNS, CDR2 SASEGT. V lost 4 bases to trimming and J lost 7 bases; unmatched junction nucleotides: 6. The CDR3 sequence is 14 residues long. The CDR3 loop reads CASSAWTGWQPQHF. For the CDR3, the DNA is TGTGCCAGCAGTGCTTGGACAGGGTGGCAGCCCCAGCATTTT.

Worth noting for this clone: Other nucleotide sequences in the sample specify the same CDR3. This rearrangement joins TRBV4-3 to TRBJ2-1; 10 bases line up with TRBD1. The germline gives CDR1 LGHNA, CDR2 YSLEER. This CDR3 is 15 amino acids long. Losses at the gene ends were 1 base for V and 4 bases for J; bases not matched to a gene: 1. The CDR3 DNA follows: TGCGCCAGCAGCCAAGGACAGGGGGCTTACAATGAGCAGTTCTTC. Translating gives CASSQGQGAYNEQFF.

The chain links TRBV28 to TRBJ2-7, with D possibly TRBD1 on 6 matching bases. Germline CDR1 reads MDHEN; CDR2 reads SYDVKM. CDR3 size: 13 residues. V shed 7 bases and J shed 7 bases, with 17 bases lying between them. This chain's CDR3 is CASMGALTEEQYF. Here the CDR3 DNA reads TGTGCCAGCATGGGGGCCCTTACGGAAGAGCAGTACTTC.

The CDR3 DNA reads TGTGCCAGCTCAGGGGAAGGGAAGGAGTCTAACTATGGCTACACCTTC. Its protein product is CASSGEGKESNYGYTF. This rearrangement joins TRBV18 to TRBJ1-2, with D unclear. V lost 5 bases to trimming and J lost 0 bases, with 16 bases between them. CDR1 is KGHSH, CDR2 LQKENI, per germline. The CDR3 covers 16 residues.

The V and J genes are TRBV4-1 and TRBJ2-1, with D perhaps TRBD2 (6 bases). V was pared by 3 bases and J by 6 bases, with 9 bases between. Looked up from germline, CDR1 is MGHRA and CDR2 is YSYEKL. This CDR3 has 13 amino acids. CDR3 bases: TGCGCCAGCAGCCACCGGACTACCAATGAGCAGTTCTTC. Amino acid sequence: CASSHRTTNEQFF.

The chain links TRBV5-6 to TRBJ2-2, with D possibly TRBD2 on 6 matching bases. Germline values: CDR1 SGHDT, CDR2 YYEEEE. V was trimmed by 0 bases and J by 6 bases, leaving 9 bases between them. The CDR3 runs to 14 residues. The CDR3 sequence: CASSLVRGAGELFF. The DNA of the CDR3 is TGTGCCAGCAGCTTGGTGCGGGGCGCCGGGGAGCTGTTTTTT.

This chain uses TRBV6-5 with TRBJ1-1; the match to TRBD1 covers 8 bases. The junction had 15 bases not matched to a gene; V was cut back by 4 bases and J by 11 bases. The CDR3 is 15 amino acids. Germline V CDR1 and CDR2: MNHEY, SVGAGI. CDR3 coding DNA: TGTGCCAGCAGTTCAAAACACCGACAGGGGATTCGCGCTTTCTTT. It specifies CASSSKHRQGIRAFF.

This rearrangement joins TRBV5-1 to TRBJ2-2; D not certain. Trimming took 5 bases from V and 7 from J, leaving 12 bases between them. This CDR3 spans 13 amino acids. The germline V gene has CDR1 SGHRS and CDR2 YFSETQ. CDR3 in amino acids: CASSESTVGELFF. CDR3 in DNA: TGCGCCAGCAGTGAAAGTACGGTCGGGGAGCTGTTTTTT.

About this clone itself: The identical CDR3 is also encoded by other nucleotide sequences in the sample. This chain joins TRBV11-2 and TRBJ1-5; D is possibly TRBD1 (6 bases). Germline V gene data show CDR1 as SGHAT and CDR2 as FQNNGV. V lost 0 bases, J lost 7 bases, and 7 bases lay in between. The length of the CDR3 is 13 residues. The CDR3 sequence is CASSLERGQPQHF. The DNA of the CDR3 is TGTGCCAGCAGCTTAGAAAGGGGGCAGCCCCAGCATTTT. Based on the CDR3 plus reference TRBV11-2 and TRBJ1-5, the full variable domain is EAGVAQSPRYKIIEKRQSVAFWCNPISGHATLYWYQQILGQGPKLLIQFQNNGVVDDSQLPKDRFSAERLKGVDSTLKIQPAKLEDSAVYLCASSLERGQPQHFGDGTRLSIL.

The CDR3 loop is CASSVVCRGRVDQPQHF. The CDR3 bases are TGTGCCAGCAGCGTAGTCTGCAGGGGTAGGGTGGATCAGCCCCAGCATTTT. The rearrangement joins TRBV9 to TRBJ1-5; a possible D gene is TRBD1 (6 bases). The CDR3 is 17 amino acids. Trimming removed 0 bases at V and 5 bases at J, with 18 bases between. Germline values: CDR1 SGDLS, CDR2 YYNGEE.

The chain links TRBV10-1 to TRBJ2-3; D could derive from TRBD1 or TRBD2 (5 bases each). From germline, CDR1 is WNHNN and CDR2 SYGVQD (reference sequence). The ends were cut back, 7 bases at V and 0 bases at J, with 8 bases in the middle. The CDR3 runs to 13 residues. The CDR3 is CASNRDSTDTQYF. CDR3 in DNA: TGCGCCAGCAATAGGGACAGCACAGATACGCAGTATTTT.

This clone was counted between two and nine times. The V and J genes are TRBV25-1 and TRBJ2-1, with 7 bases matching TRBD2. CDR3 length equals 14 residues. The germline CDR1 and CDR2 sequences are MGHDK and SYGVNS. The trim removed 2 bases at V and 13 bases at J, leaving 11 bases unmatched. CDR3 protein: CASSETGPLADQFF. The CDR3 coding sequence is TGTGCCAGCAGTGAAACGGGGCCTCTAGCGGATCAGTTCTTC.

The rearrangement links TRBV28 to TRBJ2-2; D unresolved. Trimming left V 2 bases short and J 6 bases short, with 7 bases between. CDR3 length: 13 amino acids. Germline V gene sequence: CDR1 MDHEN, CDR2 SYDVKM. DNA of the CDR3: TGTGCCAGCAGTTTAGGCGATCCCGGGGAGCTGTTTTTT. Translation gives CASSLGDPGELFF.

This chain connects TRBV2 to TRBJ2-7, with 10 bases that match TRBD1. After removal of 5 bases from V and 2 bases from J, the junction contained 6 bases not matched to a gene. This CDR3 region has 15 residues. In germline, CDR1 is SNHLY, CDR2 FYNNEI. CDR3 nucleotide sequence: TGTGCCAGCAGTAGGGGGACAGGGGTTGCCTACGAGCAGTACTTC. The encoded protein is CASSRGTGVAYEQYF.

The chain joins TRBV12-5 to TRBJ1-5; 8 nucleotides align to TRBD1. The CDR3 has 14 amino acids. Germline CDR1 reads LGHNT; CDR2 reads FRNRAP. Trimming cost V 6 bases and J 7 bases; bases outside gene matches: 8. The CDR3 loop reads CASGEQGGRQPQHF. The DNA for the CDR3 is TGTGCTAGTGGGGAACAGGGGGGTCGACAGCCCCAGCATTTT.

This chain links TRBV10-1 with TRBJ1-4; 10 positions match TRBD1. The ends lost 3 bases at V and 3 bases at J; junction bases unmatched: 16. Germline CDR1 reads WNHNN; CDR2 reads SYGVQD (reference sequence). The CDR3 is 20 residues long. CDR3 region: CASSDIRDRGSQGANEKLFF. CDR3 DNA sequence: TGCGCCAGCAGTGATATTAGGGACAGGGGTTCTCAAGGGGCTAATGAAAAACTGTTTTTT.

The genes are TRBV2 and TRBJ2-5; the D gene is possibly TRBD1 (6 bases). This CDR3 spans 11 amino acids. V lost 4 bases and J 9 bases, leaving 9 bases between the germline ends. Germline V gives CDR1 SNHLY, CDR2 FYNNEI. The DNA for the CDR3 is TGTGCCAGCAGTGTGGACAGTTCCCAGTACTTC. It yields the protein CASSVDSSQYF.

This clone was detected only once. The chain combines TRBV7-6 with TRBJ2-2; tentatively, D is TRBD1 (6 bases). The CDR3 is 16 residues long. Germline assignment: CDR1 SGHVS and CDR2 FNYEAQ. V was pared by 1 base and J by 2 bases, with 11 bases between. The CDR3 sequence is CASSLGARGNTGELFF. The CDR3 DNA is TGTGCCAGCAGCTTAGGGGCCAGGGGAAACACCGGGGAGCTGTTTTTT.

The genes are TRBV5-1 and TRBJ2-3; TRBD2 aligns across 7 bases. This CDR3 is 14 amino acids long. Germline V CDR1 and CDR2: SGHRS, YFSETQ. Unmatched junction bases numbered 3, after V lost 3 bases and J lost 2 bases. The CDR3 here is CASSWTSYTDTQYF. The DNA for the CDR3 is TGCGCCAGCAGCTGGACTAGTTACACAGATACGCAGTATTTT.

CDR3 DNA: TGTGCCAGCAGTTACTCAGGGCTTTCTAACTATGGCTACACCTTC. Translated, it gives CASSYSGLSNYGYTF. The chain carries TRBV6-5 and TRBJ1-2; D gene unclear. The CDR3 sequence is 15 residues long. V gave up 0 bases and J gave up 0 bases, with 8 bases separating them. Germline V gene sequence: CDR1 MNHEY, CDR2 SVGAGI.